The T cell receptor beta chain under discussion was sequenced for a study of T cell responses to AZD1222 COVID-19 vaccine. Study-wide results and limits: White British people made up most donors, females outnumbered males, and clonal diversity was possibly underestimated. Researchers took repertoire samples only after the peak T cell response had come. In the spike-specific TCR repertoire, nearly half reportedly target unmutated variant regions. Breadth and depth of Spike-specific TCRs rose after two AZD1222 doses.

On this clone itself: The target antigen is unknown.

V gave up 6 bases and J gave up 0 bases; unmatched junction bases: 4. The CDR3 spans 14 residues. CDR1 ENHRY and CDR2 SYGVKD come from the germline V gene. This table comes from immunoSEQ multiplex PCR, and its TCRdb copy is limited to in-frame clones, with some not included. The sample has more than 150,000 clones; approximately 94% are singletons. Sequenced material: peripheral blood, taken on day 0 of AZD1222 vaccination. The TCR originated in an adult in good health. The rearrangement uses TRBV10-3 and TRBJ2-7; 8 bases match TRBD1. CDR3 loop: CAIRGQDNSYEQYF. As DNA, the CDR3 is TGTGCCATCAGGGGACAGGACAACTCCTACGAGCAGTACTTC.